The present T cell receptor (beta chain) was sequenced within a study of cytomegalovirus exposure and HLA in healthy donors. Background on the study: Researchers previously reported finding some 110 million unique TCR beta sequences from 170 million or so T cells. Whole-study results and caveats: TRBV6-2, TRBV6-3 and some other V segments were unresolvable in 87-base-pair reads.

13 Jbeta primers and 60 Vbeta primers were used for the PCR. Produced via immunoSEQ multiplex PCR; TCRdb's table is partial and in-frame only. There are 84,000 or so clones in the sample; 70% to 80% occur only once, and about 3.8% lies in the top ten. Turning to this clone: Its antigen remains unknown.

Looked up from germline, CDR1 is SQVTM and CDR2 is ANQGSEA. CDR3 length: 13 amino acids. V was clipped by 2 bases and J by 4 bases; unmatched bases: 2. Material: PBMCs. The receptor's source is a man aged 25-45 years in good health and CMV-seronegative. This chain joins TRBV29-1 and TRBJ2-3, with 8 positions matching TRBD2. The CDR3 DNA reads as TGCAGCGTTGAACGGGAGGGGCCAGATACGCAGTATTTT. It yields the protein CSVEREGPDTQYF.